This entry concerns a single TCR beta chain. What antigen it recognizes has not been identified. No qualities accompany the bases; no much larger clone lies one base away. Library creation used the immunoSEQ multiplex PCR assay. For the multiplex PCR, a mixture combining 60 forward primers for TCR Vbeta segments and 13 reverse primers for TCR Jbeta segments was used. The CDR3 region of rearranged TCR beta genes was amplified from genomic DNA by a multiplex PCR assay. The Illumina HiSeq System was used to sequence the amplified TCR beta libraries as 87-base-pair reads. On the study's bioinformatics: In a later analysis, roughly 80 million unique TCR beta chains were counted across the roughly 610 repertoires, and roughly 11 million of these chains were shared by at least two donors. To remove PCR and sequencing errors, raw reads were error-corrected and collapsed into unique sequences using a nearest-neighbor algorithm that merged closely related sequences. To assign V, D and J gene segments, CDR3 sequences were aligned to IMGT reference sequences. Each retained sequence needed at least a six-nucleotide match to both a V gene segment and a J gene segment. Rearrangements were called productive when the CDR3 lacked stop codons and stayed in frame with V and J; all others were non-productive. CDR3 was defined according to IMGT convention as the region running from the second conserved V-encoded cysteine to the conserved J-encoded phenylalanine. Sequences without an unambiguous match to a single V gene segment were excluded from the earlier analysis of several hundred of the donors. In an earlier analysis of several hundred of the donors, V segments were called functional above 56.7% productive rearrangements and were called segregating when the between-donor standard deviation exceeded 5%. A statistical classification framework was developed to diagnose cytomegalovirus status using the catalog of TCR beta chain sequences. A later analysis assigned V and J genes by comparing TCR nucleotide sequences with IMGT/GENE-DB human TR gene sequences. Using the TCRdist pipeline, a later analysis assigned CDR3 sequences along with most-parsimonious VDJ recombination scenarios. In a later analysis, each TCR beta chain was defined by its CDR3 amino acid sequence together with its V-gene family, and reads without a unique V-gene family were excluded. In a later analysis, around 650 highly shared, low-generation-probability nucleotide sequences were removed to address suspected cross-contamination and a sequencing artifact. For each public chain, a later analysis derived a clonal expansion index from normalized ranks of inferred template counts within each repertoire. In a later analysis, generation probabilities were computed with a VDJ recombination model fitted to out-of-frame rearrangements, and the resulting probabilities were checked against IGoR. A later analysis scored TCR-TCR, TCR-HLA and TCR-CMV co-occurrence with hypergeometric tests, applying a repertoire-size bias correction to TCR pairs. To estimate false discovery rates, a later analysis permuted the HLA or CMV assignments 20 times. A later analysis grouped co-occurring TCRs with DBSCAN, adding TCRdist sequence similarity when clustering within HLA-allele-positive subsets. Repertoires with fewer than 30,000 or more than 120,000 public chains, plus five repertoires with anomalous nucleotide sharing, were excluded from co-occurrence clustering. Sourced from immuneACCESS, this table was stored by TCRdb with only in-frame sequences that have V and J called. A share of the clones is absent; for the studies checked, an unresolved V gene accounts for under half, and the remainder has no known explanation. The V and J calls and the clone size are those of that table, but D and trimming were determined from the DNA. The sample records 100,000 to 150,000 clones, around 83% of which are singletons. The top ten hold 1% to 1.5% of the sample.

The data derive from a study of cytomegalovirus exposure and HLA in healthy donors (dated by TCRdb to about 2017). Notes on the research overall: An earlier analysis of about 530 of the donors reported 276 Gb of sequence data and roughly 120 million unique TCR beta sequences obtained from 180 million or so T cells. About 280 gigabases of sequencing data and roughly 80 million unique TCR sequences made up an early release that covered some 640 HLA-typed donors. The genetic ancestry cluster associated with self-reported Caucasian donors included 81% of the roughly 400 genotyped donors. The study aimed to test whether cataloging public T cell receptors could reveal signatures of past pathogen exposure. The T cell repertoires of roughly 660 subjects were profiled by immunosequencing and related to cytomegalovirus serostatus. A separate validation cohort of 100 to 150 different subjects was used in addition to the approximately 700-subject first cohort. To predict cytomegalovirus infection status, the study brought together high-throughput TCR immunosequencing, statistical association of individual TCRs with disease status, and machine learning. In a later analysis, previously published TCR beta repertoires from about 640 donors were re-analyzed and high-resolution HLA genotyping was added so that TCR occurrence patterns could be studied. Rather than using new phenotypic data, the later analysis identified candidate immune exposures from TCR beta sequences and from how often those sequences occurred across donors. In an earlier analysis of around 540 of the donors, high-throughput TCR beta sequencing was used to judge whether each TCR beta V gene segment behaved as functional or pseudogenic. Alongside the repertoire data, information on donor age, sex, ethnicity and CMV serostatus was compiled. A later genetic analysis used genome-wide SNP genotypes for about 55% of the 666 donors, treating that subset as a discovery cohort. Every discovery cohort repertoire had been produced on one sequencing platform. Class I and class II HLA loci were covered by the typing at four-digit resolution. Typing coverage differed by locus: A, B, C, DRB1 and DQB1 were typed in roughly 620-640 donors, DQA1 in 500 to 550, DPA1 in some 600, and DPB1 in just under 490. Because of strong linkage in the cohort, four or five DR-DQ haplotypes were treated as single units for association and clustering. Among some 410 genotyped donors of the cohort, an average of around 240,000 unique TCR beta nucleotide sequences were sequenced per donor, about a sixth of them non-productive.

In total, roughly 670 healthy bone marrow donors made up the cohort. At the time of sampling, all cohort members were nominally healthy, though unrecorded immune exposures were likely present. The donor was CMV seronegative and was included in the group of a few hundred seronegative cohort members. Every donor gave a peripheral blood sample, and the peripheral blood mononuclear cells from that sample were used for TCR beta sequencing. Genomic DNA was extracted from the blood cell samples with the Qiagen DNeasy Blood Extraction Kit. Beyond this particular receptor, the publication reports: A further reported finding was that TCR beta sequences accurately predicted the HLA-A and HLA-B alleles for most subjects in the first cohort. The authors suggested that the approach could potentially be generalized to other disease states and immunological phenotypes. When HLA alleles, especially DR and DQ, strongly co-occurred, TCR associations were difficult to assign to individual alleles. Some IMGT-functional V segments, including TRBV6-2 and TRBV6-3, could not be distinguished by the 87-base-pair reads and were therefore excluded. While some public TCRs were present in many individuals, most TCR sequences turned up only very rarely across donors. According to a later genetic analysis, donors in an Asian-associated ancestry cluster had fewer N-insertions in productive TCRs than the approximately 700-donor mean. Only TCR beta chains were sequenced in this cohort, and the absence of alpha or paired-chain data limited detectable features. In a later analysis, 16,951 TCR beta sequences were associated with specific HLA alleles at a false discovery rate of 0.05. Immune exposure information for the cohort was limited to CMV serostatus. In vitro tests confirmed that a few of the cytomegalovirus-associated TCR beta chains recognize cytomegalovirus antigens. HLA typing was unavailable for some donors at each locus, so association tests used only the typed subset. A later analysis reported that several top co-occurrence clusters appeared linked to parvovirus B19, influenza, CMV and Epstein-Barr virus. Approximately 18 rarely observed V segments, including chromosome 9 orphons, were excluded from the earlier analysis of about 610 of the donors because counts were too low. A total of 164 TCR beta chains were listed by the study as associated with cytomegalovirus. According to a later analysis, TCR association rates differed among HLA loci, with DRB1 alleles showing the most associated TCRs and HLA-C alleles showing the fewest. An earlier analysis of several hundred of the donors showed that most TCR beta V segments appeared in productive rearrangements either about 87% or about 30% of the time, which broadly matched IMGT annotations. Compared with equally common non-associated chains, HLA-associated TCR beta chains in a later analysis were more clonally expanded and had lower generation probabilities. In a later analysis, most CMV-associated TCR beta chains were found to appear HLA-restricted, with HLA associations seemingly driven largely by CMV exposure. An association between a missense DCLRE1C variant and V-gene and J-gene trimming of TCR beta chains was found in a later genetic analysis and replicated in an independent cohort. Correlated functional status among segregating V segments might be attributable to linkage disequilibrium, but an unknown experimental factor could not be ruled out. Roughly uniform sequencing depth across donors was assumed in presence/absence analyses, although this assumption may not hold. A group of highly shared sequence variants was considered likely to be a technical artifact of the sequencing pipeline. Cytomegalovirus status was reported to be diagnosed by the classifier with high specificity and sensitivity in both the original and validation cohorts.

Taken from the germline V gene, the CDR1 and CDR2 loops are MGHDK and SYGVNS. Inclusive of the bounding cysteine and phenylalanine, the CDR3 is 13 residues long. CDR3 DNA only is kept here, 39 bases in frame from base 1. At the junction V is shortened by 6 bases and J by 5 bases, with 13 bases in between. The material sequenced was PBMCs. This clonotype was obtained from a girl aged 2 to 10 in good health and CMV-seronegative. This receptor chain uses TRBV25-1 and TRBJ2-5; the D region possibly corresponds to TRBD2 (6 bases align). The sequenced DNA: TGTGCCAGCAGGCCAGGGACTGGGGAGACCCAGTACTTC. Its amino acids are CASRPGTGETQYF.